The present entry profiles one TCR beta chain with its context. What it binds is unknown. Cultured CD4+ T cell DNA underwent sequencing with the Oncomine TCR Beta short-read assay. TCRdb used MiXCR to reprocess the PCR reads, holding one entry per CDR3 protein. Found here are 10,000 to 15,000 distinct CDR3 sequences, about two fifths of them singletons; the top ten hold roughly 21%. The record originates from a study of vaccination and CD4 T cells after COVID-19. Germline CDR1 SGHAT, CDR2 FQNNGV. This CDR3 contains 14 residues. V was clipped by 4 bases and J by 9 bases, with 19 bases between them. The treatment was: approximately 11-day PBMC culture with coronavirus spike peptide pools or control peptides (ViraFEST assay).

The chain links TRBV11-2 to TRBJ2-7, with D possibly TRBD1 on 6 matching bases. The TCR originated in a human donor who had recovered from COVID-19. Specimen: CD4+ T cells from blood, cultured in vitro, collected before SARS-CoV-2 vaccination. The CDR3 sequence: CASSYQGTGLGQYF. The DNA for the CDR3 is TGTGCCAGCAGCTATCAGGGGACCGGGTTGGGGCAGTACTTC.